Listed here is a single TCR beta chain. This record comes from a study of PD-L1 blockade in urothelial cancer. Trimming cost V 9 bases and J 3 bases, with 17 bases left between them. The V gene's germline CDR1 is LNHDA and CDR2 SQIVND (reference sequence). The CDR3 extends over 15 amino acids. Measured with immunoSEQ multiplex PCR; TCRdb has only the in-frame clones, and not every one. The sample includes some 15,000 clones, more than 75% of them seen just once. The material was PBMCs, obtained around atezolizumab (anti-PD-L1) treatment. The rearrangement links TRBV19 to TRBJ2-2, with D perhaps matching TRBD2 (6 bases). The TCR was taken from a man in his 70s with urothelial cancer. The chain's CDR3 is CASQTGGAYTGELFF. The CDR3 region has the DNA TGTGCCAGCCAGACCGGCGGGGCCTACACCGGGGAGCTGTTTTTT. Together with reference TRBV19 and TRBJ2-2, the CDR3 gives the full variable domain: DGGITQSPKYLFRKEGQNVTLSCEQNLNHDAMYWYRQDPGQGLRLIYYSQIVNDFQKGDIAEGYSVSREKKESFPLTVTSAQKNPTAFYLCASQTGGAYTGELFFGEGSRLTVL.